This note documents a single TCR beta chain sequence. Repertoires were generated with immunoSEQ multiplex PCR, while TCRdb's copy carries only in-frame clones and drops some. The sample carries about 83,000 clones, more than 85% recorded once. This specimen belongs to a study of blood T cell repertoires in COVID-19. At the level of the study: Acute-phase and convalescent COVID-19 samples originated in the United States, Italy and Spain. The analysed material was cDNA or gDNA that came from T cells, B-cell-depleted T cells, or PBMCs.

Between the trimmed V and J ends, which lost 2 bases and 5 bases, there was a span of 16 bases. CDR3 length: 15 amino acids. Germline assignment: CDR1 GTSNPN and CDR2 SVGIG (reference sequence). This receptor was identified in an older man with active or convalescent COVID-19. Sequenced input: peripheral blood. V gene TRBV30 combines with J gene TRBJ2-1; a weak D match, TRBD2 (6 bases). CDR3 amino acids: CAWSRDSLGDNEQFF. In DNA, the CDR3 is TGTGCCTGGAGTCGGGACTCCCTAGGGGACAATGAGCAGTTCTTC.